Below, one T cell receptor (beta chain) is given with its context. Antigen unknown. This sample is drawn from a study of vaccination effects on CD4 cells after COVID-19. As for the study in general: The cohort was immunized with two doses of either the BNT162b2 or mRNA-1273 vaccine. A couple of convalescent patients were sampled 16 days and one week before vaccination. General observations from the study: Infection- and vaccine-induced clones contracted markedly late after vaccination.

In germline, CDR1 is SNHLY, CDR2 FYNNEI. The ends were cut back, 1 base at V and 3 bases at J, with 13 bases in the middle. The CDR3 runs to 15 residues. Clones were sequenced by immunoSEQ multiplex PCR, and TCRdb holds only the in-frame ones, with some missing. The profile shows fewer than 25,000 clones, over 65% of them singletons. Prior to sequencing, the ViraFEST assay stimulated PBMC with viral peptide pools, which expanded the antigen-specific CD4+ T cells. The culture ran for less than 12 days, and then CD4+ T cells were isolated. The infection with SARS-CoV-2 (confirmed by PCR) occurred in this person between March and December 2020.

The chain has TRBV2 and TRBJ2-7; no definite D call. The sequence was obtained from a human donor who had a prior SARS-CoV-2 infection. The sequenced sample was CD4+ T cells from PBMCs cultured with a peptide pool, obtained before COVID-19 vaccination. CDR3 sequence reads: CASSEGPVPVYEQYF. The CDR3 DNA follows: TGTGCCAGCAGTGAAGGACCTGTCCCGGTCTACGAGCAGTACTTC.